This TCR beta chain stems from a study of cytomegalovirus exposure and HLA in healthy donors. Trimming left V 4 bases short and J 0 bases short, with 13 bases between. Per the germline V gene, CDR1 is SGHDN and CDR2 is FVKESK. The CDR3 is made up of 16 amino acids. PCR involved 60 Vbeta and 13 Jbeta primers. Assay used: immunoSEQ multiplex PCR; TCRdb lists only in-frame clones, some missing. The sample carries approximately 160,000 clones, almost 80% recorded once. The genes are TRBV14 and TRBJ2-1; D is perhaps TRBD2 (6 bases). The receptor was isolated from a male donor in good health and CMV-seronegative. The source material was PBMCs. DNA of the CDR3: TGTGCCAGCAGCCGACTAGAGGGGAGCTCCTACAATGAGCAGTTCTTC. Its protein product is CASSRLEGSSYNEQFF.